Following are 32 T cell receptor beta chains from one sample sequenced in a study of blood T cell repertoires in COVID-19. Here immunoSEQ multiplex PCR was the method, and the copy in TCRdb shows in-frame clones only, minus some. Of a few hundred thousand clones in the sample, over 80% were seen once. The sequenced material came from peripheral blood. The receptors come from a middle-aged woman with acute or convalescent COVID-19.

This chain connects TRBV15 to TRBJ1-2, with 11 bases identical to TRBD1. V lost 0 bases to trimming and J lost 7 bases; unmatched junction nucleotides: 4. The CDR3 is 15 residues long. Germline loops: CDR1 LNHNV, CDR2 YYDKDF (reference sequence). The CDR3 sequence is CATSRDGQGASGYTF. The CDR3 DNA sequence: TGTGCCACCAGCAGAGATGGACAGGGGGCAAGTGGCTACACCTTC.

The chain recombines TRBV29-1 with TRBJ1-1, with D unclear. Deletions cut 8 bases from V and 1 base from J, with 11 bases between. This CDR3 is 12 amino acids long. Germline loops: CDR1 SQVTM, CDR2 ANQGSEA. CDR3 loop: CSSGRENTEAFF. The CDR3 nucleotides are TGCAGCTCAGGACGGGAGAACACTGAAGCTTTCTTT.

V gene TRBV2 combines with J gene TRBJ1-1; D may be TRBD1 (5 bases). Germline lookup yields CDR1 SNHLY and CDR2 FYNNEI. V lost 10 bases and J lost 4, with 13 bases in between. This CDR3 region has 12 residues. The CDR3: CANRGGGTEAFF. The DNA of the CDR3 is TGTGCCAATAGGGGTGGCGGCACTGAAGCTTTCTTT.

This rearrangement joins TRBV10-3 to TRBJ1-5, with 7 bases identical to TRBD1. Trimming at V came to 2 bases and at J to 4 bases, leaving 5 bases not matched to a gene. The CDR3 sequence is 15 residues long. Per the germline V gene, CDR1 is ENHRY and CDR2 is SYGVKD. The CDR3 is CAISEDGQANQPQHF. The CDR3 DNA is TGTGCCATCAGTGAGGATGGACAGGCGAATCAGCCCCAGCATTTT.

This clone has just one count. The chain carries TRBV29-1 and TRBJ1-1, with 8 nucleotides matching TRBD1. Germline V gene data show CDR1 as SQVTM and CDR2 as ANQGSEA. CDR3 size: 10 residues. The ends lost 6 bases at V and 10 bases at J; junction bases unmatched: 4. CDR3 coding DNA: TGCAGCGTCGCTGACAGGGGAGCTTTCTTT. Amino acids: CSVADRGAFF.

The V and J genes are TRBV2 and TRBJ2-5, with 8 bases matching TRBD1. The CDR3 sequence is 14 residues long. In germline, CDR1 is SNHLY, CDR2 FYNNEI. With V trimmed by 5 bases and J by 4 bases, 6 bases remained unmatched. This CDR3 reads CASSRTGMGETQYF. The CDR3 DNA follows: TGTGCCAGCAGTCGGACAGGGATGGGAGAGACCCAGTACTTC.

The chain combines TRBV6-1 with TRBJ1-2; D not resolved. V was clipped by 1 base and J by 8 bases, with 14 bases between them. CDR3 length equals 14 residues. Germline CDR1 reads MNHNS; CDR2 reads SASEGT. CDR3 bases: TGTGCCAGCAGTGAAGGTAGTCGTTCTCGGGGCTACACCTTC. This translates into CASSEGSRSRGYTF.

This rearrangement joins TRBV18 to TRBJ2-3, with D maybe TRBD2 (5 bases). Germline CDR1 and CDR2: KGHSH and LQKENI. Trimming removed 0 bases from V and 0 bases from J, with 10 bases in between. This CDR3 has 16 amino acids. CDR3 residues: CASSPPTGISTDTQYF. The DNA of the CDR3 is TGTGCCAGCTCACCACCAACCGGGATTAGCACAGATACGCAGTATTTT. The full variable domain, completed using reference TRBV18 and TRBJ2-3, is NAGVMQNPRHLVRRRGQEARLRCSPMKGHSHVYWYRQLPEEGLKFMVYLQKENIIDESGMPKERFSAEFPKEGPSILRIQQVVRGDSAAYFCASSPPTGISTDTQYFGPGTRLTVL.

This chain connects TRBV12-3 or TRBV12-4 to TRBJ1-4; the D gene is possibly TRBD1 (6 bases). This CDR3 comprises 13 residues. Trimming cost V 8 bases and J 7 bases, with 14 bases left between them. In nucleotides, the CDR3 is TGTGCCAGCTCGCTGGGCAGGGGTGAAAAACTGTTTTTT. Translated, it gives CASSLGRGEKLFF.

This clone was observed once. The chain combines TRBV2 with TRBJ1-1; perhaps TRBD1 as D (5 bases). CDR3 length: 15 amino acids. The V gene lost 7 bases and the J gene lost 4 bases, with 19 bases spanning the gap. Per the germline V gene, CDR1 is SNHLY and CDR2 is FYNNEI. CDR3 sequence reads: CASTLRAGLGTEAFF. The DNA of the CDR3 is TGTGCCAGCACTCTCCGGGCGGGGCTGGGCACTGAAGCTTTCTTT.

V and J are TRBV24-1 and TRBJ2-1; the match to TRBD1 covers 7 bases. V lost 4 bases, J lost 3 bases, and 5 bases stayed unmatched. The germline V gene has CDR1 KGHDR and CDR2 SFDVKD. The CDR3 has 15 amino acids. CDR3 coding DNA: TGTGCCACCAGTGACGCTACAGGGGACTACAATGAGCAGTTCTTC. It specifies CATSDATGDYNEQFF.

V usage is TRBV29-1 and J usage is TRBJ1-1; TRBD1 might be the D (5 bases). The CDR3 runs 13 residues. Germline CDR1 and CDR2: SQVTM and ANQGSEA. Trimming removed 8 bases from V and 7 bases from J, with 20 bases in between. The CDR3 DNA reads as TGCAGCACCGGTTCCGGGGGGGTTGGTGAAGCTTTCTTT. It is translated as CSTGSGGVGEAFF. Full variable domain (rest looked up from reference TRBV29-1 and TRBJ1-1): SAVISQKPSRDICQRGTSLTIQCQVDSQVTMMFWYRQQPGQSLTLIATANQGSEATYESGFVIDKFPISRPNLTFSTLTVSNMSPEDSSIYLCSTGSGGVGEAFFGQGTRLTVV.

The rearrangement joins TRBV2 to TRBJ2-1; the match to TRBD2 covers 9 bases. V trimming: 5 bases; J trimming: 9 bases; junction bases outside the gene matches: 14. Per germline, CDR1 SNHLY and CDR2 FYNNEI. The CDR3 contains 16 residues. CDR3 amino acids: CASSRMGGTSNSEQFF. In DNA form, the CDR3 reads TGTGCCAGCAGTAGAATGGGAGGGACTAGCAATTCTGAGCAGTTCTTC.

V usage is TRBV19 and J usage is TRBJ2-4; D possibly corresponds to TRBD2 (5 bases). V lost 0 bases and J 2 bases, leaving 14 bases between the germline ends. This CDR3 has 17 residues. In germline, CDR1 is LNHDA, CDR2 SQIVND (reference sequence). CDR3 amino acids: CASSIDGWRGTKNIQYF. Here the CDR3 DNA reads TGTGCCAGTAGTATAGATGGGTGGAGAGGGACCAAAAACATTCAGTACTTC. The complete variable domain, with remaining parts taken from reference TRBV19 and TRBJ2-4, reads DGGITQSPKYLFRKEGQNVTLSCEQNLNHDAMYWYRQDPGQGLRLIYYSQIVNDFQKGDIAEGYSVSREKKESFPLTVTSAQKNPTAFYLCASSIDGWRGTKNIQYFGAGTRLSVL.

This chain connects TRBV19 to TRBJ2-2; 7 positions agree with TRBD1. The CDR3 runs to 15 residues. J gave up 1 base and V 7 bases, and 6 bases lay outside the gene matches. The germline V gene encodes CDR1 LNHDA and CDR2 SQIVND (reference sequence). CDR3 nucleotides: TGTGCCAGTAAGGACAGGATTTTGAACACCGGGGAGCTGTTTTTT. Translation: CASKDRILNTGELFF.

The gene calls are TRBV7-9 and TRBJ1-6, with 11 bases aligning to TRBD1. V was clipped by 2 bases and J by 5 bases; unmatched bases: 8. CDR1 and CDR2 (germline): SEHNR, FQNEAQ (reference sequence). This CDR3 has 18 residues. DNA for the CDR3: TGTGCCAGCAGCTTAAACCTGGGACAGGGGGTAGATAATTCACCCCTCCACTTT. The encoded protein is CASSLNLGQGVDNSPLHF.

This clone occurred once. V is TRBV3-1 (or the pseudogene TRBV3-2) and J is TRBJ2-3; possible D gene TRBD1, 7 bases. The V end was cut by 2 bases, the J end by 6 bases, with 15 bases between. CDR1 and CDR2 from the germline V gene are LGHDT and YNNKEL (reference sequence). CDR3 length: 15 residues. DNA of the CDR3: TGTGCCAGCAGCCAACTCCAGGGGGGTCGGGATACGCAGTATTTT. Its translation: CASSQLQGGRDTQYF.

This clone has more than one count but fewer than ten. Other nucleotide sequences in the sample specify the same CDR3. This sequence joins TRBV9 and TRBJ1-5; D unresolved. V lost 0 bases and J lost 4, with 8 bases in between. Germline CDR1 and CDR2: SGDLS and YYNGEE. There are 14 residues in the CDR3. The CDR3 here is CASSVGGGNQPQHF. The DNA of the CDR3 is TGTGCCAGCAGCGTAGGGGGAGGTAATCAGCCCCAGCATTTT.

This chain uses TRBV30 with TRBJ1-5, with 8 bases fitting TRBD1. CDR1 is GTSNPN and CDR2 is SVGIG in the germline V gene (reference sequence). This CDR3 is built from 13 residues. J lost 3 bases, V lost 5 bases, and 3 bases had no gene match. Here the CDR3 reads CAWATGDNQPQHF. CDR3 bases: TGTGCCTGGGCGACAGGGGACAATCAGCCCCAGCATTTT. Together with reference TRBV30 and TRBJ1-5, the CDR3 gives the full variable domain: SQTIHQWPATLVQPVGSPLSLECTVEGTSNPNLYWYRQAAGRGLQLLFYSVGIGQISSEVPQNLSASRPQDRQFILSSKKLLLSDSGFYLCAWATGDNQPQHFGDGTRLSIL.

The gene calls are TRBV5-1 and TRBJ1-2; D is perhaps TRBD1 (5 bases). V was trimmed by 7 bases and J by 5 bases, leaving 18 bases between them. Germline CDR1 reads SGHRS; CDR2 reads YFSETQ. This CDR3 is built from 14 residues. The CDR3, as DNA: TGCGCCAGCGGAGACAGATCTGATGAATATGGCTACACCTTC. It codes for CASGDRSDEYGYTF.

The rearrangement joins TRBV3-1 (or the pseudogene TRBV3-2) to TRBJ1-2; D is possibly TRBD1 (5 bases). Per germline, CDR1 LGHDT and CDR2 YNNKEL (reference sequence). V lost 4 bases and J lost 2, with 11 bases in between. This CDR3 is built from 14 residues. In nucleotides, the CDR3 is TGTGCCAGCAGCCTGACAGACAAGAACTATGGCTACACCTTC. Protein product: CASSLTDKNYGYTF.

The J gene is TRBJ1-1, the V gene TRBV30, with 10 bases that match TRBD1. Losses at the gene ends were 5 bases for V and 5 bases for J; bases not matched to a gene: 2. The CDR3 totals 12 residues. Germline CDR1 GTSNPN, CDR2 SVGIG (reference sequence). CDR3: CAWDRGRTEAFF. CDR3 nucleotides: TGTGCCTGGGACAGGGGGCGGACTGAAGCTTTCTTT.

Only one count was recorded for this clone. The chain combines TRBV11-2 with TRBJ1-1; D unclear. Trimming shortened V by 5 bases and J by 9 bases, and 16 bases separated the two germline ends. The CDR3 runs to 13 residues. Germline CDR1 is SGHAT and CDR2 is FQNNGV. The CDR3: CASSTQVGRKAFF. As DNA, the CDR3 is TGTGCCAGCAGCACCCAGGTAGGCCGAAAAGCTTTCTTT.

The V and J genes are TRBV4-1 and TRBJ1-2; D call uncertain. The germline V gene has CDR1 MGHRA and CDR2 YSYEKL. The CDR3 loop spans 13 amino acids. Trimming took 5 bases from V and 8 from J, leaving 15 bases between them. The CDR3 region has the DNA TGCGCCAGCAGCTTCGGGTCCGACGGGGGCTACACCTTC. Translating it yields CASSFGSDGGYTF.

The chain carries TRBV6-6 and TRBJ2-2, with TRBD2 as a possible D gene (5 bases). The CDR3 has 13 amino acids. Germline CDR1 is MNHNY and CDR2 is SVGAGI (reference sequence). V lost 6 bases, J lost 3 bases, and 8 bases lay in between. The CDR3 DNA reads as TGTGCCAGCAGAATGCGGGACACCGGGGAGCTGTTTTTT. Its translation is CASRMRDTGELFF.

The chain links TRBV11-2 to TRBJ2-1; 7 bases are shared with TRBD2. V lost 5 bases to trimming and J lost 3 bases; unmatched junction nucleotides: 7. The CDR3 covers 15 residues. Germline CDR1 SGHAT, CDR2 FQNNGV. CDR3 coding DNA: TGTGCCAGCAGCCCGCGGGGGACGCTCTACAATGAGCAGTTCTTC. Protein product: CASSPRGTLYNEQFF.

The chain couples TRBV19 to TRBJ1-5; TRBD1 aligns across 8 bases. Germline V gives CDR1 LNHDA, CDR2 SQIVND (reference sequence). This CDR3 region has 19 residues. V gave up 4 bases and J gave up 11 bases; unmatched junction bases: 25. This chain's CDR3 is CASSRRGQGAPPSTSTQHF. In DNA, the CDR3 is TGTGCCAGTAGTAGGAGAGGACAGGGCGCACCCCCCTCGACATCGACCCAGCATTTT.

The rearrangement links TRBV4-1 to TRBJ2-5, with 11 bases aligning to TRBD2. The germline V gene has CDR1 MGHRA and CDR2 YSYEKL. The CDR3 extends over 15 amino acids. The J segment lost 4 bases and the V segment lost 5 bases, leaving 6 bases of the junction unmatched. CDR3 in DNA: TGCGCCAGCAGCTTTAGCGGGGGGGCCAGAGAGACCCAGTACTTC. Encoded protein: CASSFSGGARETQYF.

CDR3 loop: CASSALGPVNTEAFF. In DNA, the CDR3 is TGCGCCAGCAGTGCCTTGGGCCCAGTCAACACTGAAGCTTTCTTT. This chain connects TRBV5-1 to TRBJ1-1; no firm D call. V was clipped by 5 bases and J by 2 bases, with 16 bases between them. Germline-derived CDR1 and CDR2 are SGHRS and YFSETQ. This CDR3 comprises 15 residues.

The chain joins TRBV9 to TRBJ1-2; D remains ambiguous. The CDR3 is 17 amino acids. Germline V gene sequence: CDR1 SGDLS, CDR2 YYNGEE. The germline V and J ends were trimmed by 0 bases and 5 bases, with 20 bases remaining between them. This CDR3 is CASSVAVLSPPLYGYTF. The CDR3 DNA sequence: TGTGCCAGCAGCGTAGCTGTCCTATCTCCCCCTTTATATGGCTACACCTTC.

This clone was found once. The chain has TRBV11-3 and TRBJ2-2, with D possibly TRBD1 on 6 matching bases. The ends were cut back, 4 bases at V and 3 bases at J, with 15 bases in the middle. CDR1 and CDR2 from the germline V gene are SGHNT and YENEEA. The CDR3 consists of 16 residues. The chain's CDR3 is CASSSGLGAHTGELFF. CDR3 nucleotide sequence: TGTGCCAGCAGCTCCGGTCTGGGGGCCCACACCGGGGAGCTGTTTTTT.

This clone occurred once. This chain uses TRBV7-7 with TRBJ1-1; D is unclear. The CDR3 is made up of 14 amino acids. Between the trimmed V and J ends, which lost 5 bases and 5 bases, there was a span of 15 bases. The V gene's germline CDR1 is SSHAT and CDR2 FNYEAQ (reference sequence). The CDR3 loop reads CASSPNPLGTEAFF. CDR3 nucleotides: TGTGCCAGCAGCCCGAACCCCCTCGGGACTGAAGCTTTCTTT.